This T cell receptor beta chain was retrieved from a study of CD8 T cells in Susac syndrome. With random hexamers, roughly 0.45 to 1 ug RNA was reverse transcribed. One entry per CDR3 protein results from TCRdb running MiXCR on the immunoSEQ multiplex PCR reads. The repertoire holds 180,000 or so distinct CDR3 sequences, with about 93% as singletons. This CDR3 is 16 amino acids long. Trimming removed 6 bases at V and 1 base at J, with 15 bases between. In germline, CDR1 is MNHNS, CDR2 SASEGT. It was healthy donors who served as the controls, matched for age and sex. The sequencing input was CD4+ T cells from PBMCs. The gene calls are TRBV6-1 and TRBJ2-2; D is possibly TRBD1 (6 bases). The receptor was derived from a human donor in good health. In DNA, the CDR3 is TGTGCCAGCAGACTCTCGGCAGGGGAGAACACCGGGGAGCTGTTTTTT. Protein: CASRLSAGENTGELFF.